This T cell receptor beta chain was sequenced during a study of tumor-infiltrating lymphocytes in oesophageal squamous cell carcinoma. The CDR3 has 14 residues. Trimming took off 5 bases at V and 0 bases at J, with 8 bases between the two ends. Germline CDR1 and CDR2: SGHAT and FQDESV (reference sequence). MiXCR was run by TCRdb on the PCR reads, yielding one entry per CDR3 protein. This table has approximately 15,000 distinct CDR3 sequences, around 46% appearing once. The gene calls are TRBV11-1 and TRBJ2-1; the D is unclear. The sample comprised esophageal tumor tissue. The sequence derives from a male donor with esophageal squamous cell carcinoma. Here the CDR3 reads CASSAVGSYNEQFF. Here the CDR3 DNA reads TGTGCCAGCAGCGCCGTAGGCTCCTACAATGAGCAGTTCTTC.